The present TCR beta chain was sequenced within a study of molecular identifiers for immune sequencing clone quantification. On the study more broadly: Replicate runs used RNA from approximately 20,000 or 100,000 naive CD8 cells, which was split five ways into aliquots, and four of those aliquots were then sequenced.

Points from the study as a whole: It was shown that clones above 20 RNA copies held over 99% of effector molecules, but under 1% in naive cells.

This clonotype was detected a few times. Its antigen remains unknown. V was clipped by 0 bases and J by 4 bases, with 8 bases between them. The CDR3 totals 13 residues. Looked up from germline, CDR1 is SGHKS and CDR2 is YYEKEE (reference sequence). Via MiXCR, TCRdb re-called the PCR reads, giving one row per CDR3 protein. This sample has about half a million distinct CDR3 sequences, with around 25% found just once. V is TRBV5-5 and J is TRBJ2-7; D perhaps matches TRBD1 (6 bases). The material sequenced was naive CD8+ T cells from blood, with Jurkat cell RNA spiked in. Subset indicated: FACS-sorted CD8+CD4-CCR7+CD45RA+ naive T cells. The TCR was taken from a human donor in good health. Some libraries in this study had Jurkat cell RNA spiked in. The CDR3 DNA sequence: TGTGCCAGCAGCTTGGCAGGGGAATACGAGCAGTACTTC. This translates into CASSLAGEYEQYF.